This is a list of T cell receptor beta chains from one sample in a study of blood T cell repertoires in COVID-19. This table comes from immunoSEQ multiplex PCR, and its TCRdb copy is limited to in-frame clones, with some not included. The sample yields some 50,000 clones, roughly 79% seen once. Sequences were obtained from peripheral blood. The receptors come from a human donor in a cohort sampled during active COVID-19. CDR3s include the opening cysteine and the closing phenylalanine or tryptophan. Fields, in order: J gene, D gene, V gene, clone size, CDR3 DNA, CDR3 protein. The D gene is left open where the match is weak. The listing skips clone size in some rows; elsewhere it reads once, few, many or a size class.

>TRBJ2-7|NA|TRBV11-2|NA
TGTGCCAGCAGCCCTGGACACCTGGATGTCTACGAGCAGTACTTC
CASSPGHLDVYEQYF
>TRBJ2-7|TRBD2|TRBV6-1|NA
TGTGCCAGCAGTGAAGCACTCAAGGGCGGGAGTCCCTACGAGCAGTACTTC
CASSEALKGGSPYEQYF
>TRBJ2-6|TRBD1|TRBV11-2|NA
TGTGCCAGCAGCGTTTTAGGGACAGGTCCCTCTGGGGCCAACGTCCTGACTTTC
CASSVLGTGPSGANVLTF
>TRBJ1-2|TRBD1|TRBV10-3|NA
TGTGCCATCAGACCCAGACAGGGTGCTAACTATGGCTACACCTTC
CAIRPRQGANYGYTF
>TRBJ2-3|TRBD1|TRBV27|NA
TGTGCCAGCAGTTTACCCCAAACCTCGGGACAGGGTTTCGCAGATACGCAGTATTTT
CASSLPQTSGQGFADTQYF
>TRBJ1-4|TRBD1|TRBV7-6|NA
TGTGCCAGCAGCTTAGGACCAGGGGGAAGTGATGAAAAACTGTTTTTT
CASSLGPGGSDEKLFF
>TRBJ2-7|NA|TRBV28|NA
TGTGCCAGCAGCCGCCCGACAATGGTGGCTGAGCAGTACTTC
CASSRPTMVAEQYF
>TRBJ2-7|NA|TRBV3-1/TRBV3-2|few
TGTGCCAGCAGCCAAGAAGTAGGCGGGAAGCAGTACTTC
CASSQEVGGKQYF
>TRBJ2-7|NA|TRBV5-1|NA
TGCGCCAGCAGCTTGGAGGGACAAGCCTACGAGCAGTACTTC
CASSLEGQAYEQYF
>TRBJ2-5|NA|TRBV7-9|NA
TGTGCCAGCAGCCCTGGGGGGGCGCCTAAAGAGACCCAGTACTTC
CASSPGGAPKETQYF
>TRBJ1-1|NA|TRBV9|NA
TGTGCCAGCAGCTTATCCAGAAACATGAACACTGAAGCTTTCTTT
CASSLSRNMNTEAFF
>TRBJ2-7|TRBD2|TRBV5-8|NA
TGTGCCAGCAGCTACCAGACTAGCGGGGGTCCCTACGAGCAGTACTTC
CASSYQTSGGPYEQYF
>TRBJ2-2|TRBD1|TRBV18|NA
TGTGCCAGCTCACCCCAGGACAGGGGCAACACCGGGGAGCTGTTTTTT
CASSPQDRGNTGELFF
>TRBJ2-5|NA|TRBV7-2|NA
TGTGCCAGCAGCTTAACTCCTCAAGAGACCCAGTACTTC
CASSLTPQETQYF
>TRBJ1-6|NA|TRBV19|NA
TGTGCCAGTAGTGCCGACCCAGACTTCTCCTATAATTCACCCCTCCACTTT
CASSADPDFSYNSPLHF
>TRBJ2-2|TRBD2|TRBV19|NA
TGTGCCACTTCCAGCGGGACCGCGGGCACCGGGGAGCTGTTTTTT
CATSSGTAGTGELFF
>TRBJ2-5|TRBD2|TRBV18|NA
TGTGCCAGCTCACCTAGAGGCGGGAGTGGAGAGACCCAGTACTTC
CASSPRGGSGETQYF
>TRBJ1-1|NA|TRBV6-4|NA
TGTGCCAGCAGTGACTTGGCCTTAAGAGCTTTCTTT
CASSDLALRAFF
>TRBJ1-1|NA|TRBV7-9|NA
TGTGCCAGCAGCTTAGCGCTAGGGGGAGTTGAAGCTTTCTTT
CASSLALGGVEAFF
>TRBJ2-7|TRBD2|TRBV11-2|NA
TGTGCCAGCAGCTTAGATCTAGGGTTGGTAGCGGGGAGCTCCTACGAGCAGTACTTC
CASSLDLGLVAGSSYEQYF
>TRBJ1-6|NA|TRBV5-1|NA
TGCGCCAGCAGCTTGCGGGTAGATTCACCCCTCCACTTT
CASSLRVDSPLHF
>TRBJ1-2|NA|TRBV9|NA
TGTGCCAGCAGCCCCCAGGGTGTTTCGGGCTACACCTTC
CASSPQGVSGYTF
>TRBJ2-7|NA|TRBV21-1|NA
TGTGCCAGTCCGGGACAGGCAGATTACGAGCAGTACTTC
CASPGQADYEQYF
>TRBJ2-7|NA|TRBV27|NA
TGTGCCAGCAGTTCACAGCAGGGGCGAAAGGGGTACGAGCAGTACTTC
CASSSQQGRKGYEQYF
>TRBJ2-1|TRBD2|TRBV19|NA
TGTGCCAGTAGTACTGAAACCGGGACTAGCGGGAGCACGTACAATGAGCAGTTCTTC
CASSTETGTSGSTYNEQFF
>TRBJ1-2|TRBD1|TRBV18|once
TGTGCCAGCTCACCTTCGACAGGGGCCTCCTTAGATGGCTACACCTTC
CASSPSTGASLDGYTF
>TRBJ2-6|NA|TRBV27|NA
TGTGCCAGCGGAACGCCCCTAACCACGGGGTACTCTGGGGCCAACGTCCTGACTTTC
CASGTPLTTGYSGANVLTF
>TRBJ2-3|NA|TRBV7-2|NA
TGTGCCAGCCGTGCGGGGCCTGCGAGGGATACGCAGTATTTT
CASRAGPARDTQYF
>TRBJ1-2|TRBD1|TRBV7-9|NA
TGTGCCAGCAGCTTGTCGGGACAGGGTGAGATAGGAAACTATGGCTACACCTTC
CASSLSGQGEIGNYGYTF
>TRBJ1-2|NA|TRBV6-2/TRBV6-3|once
TGTGCCAGCAGTTACAGAGCAGGGGCCATCGATGGCTACACCTTC
CASSYRAGAIDGYTF
>TRBJ1-2|NA|TRBV7-3|once
TGTGCCAGCAGCTTAGTCCCGGGAGTTCCTTCGTATGGCCACACCTTC
CASSLVPGVPSYGHTF
>TRBJ1-5|TRBD1|TRBV6-5|NA
TGTGCCAGCAGTAGGACAGGGGGAGGACATCAGCCCCAGCATTTT
CASSRTGGGHQPQHF
>TRBJ1-5|NA|TRBV6-5|NA
TGTGCCAGCACTCTGGAGGCGGGGAGCAATCAGCCCCAGCATTTT
CASTLEAGSNQPQHF
>TRBJ2-7|TRBD2|TRBV5-4|NA
TGTGCCAGCAGCCCGGGACTAGCGGGAGACCCCTACTACGAGCAGTACTTC
CASSPGLAGDPYYEQYF
>TRBJ1-5|NA|TRBV7-4|NA
TGTGCCAGCAGCTTATGTGTTGTTCAACCACACGACAATCAGCCCCAGCATTTT
CASSLCVVQPHDNQPQHF
>TRBJ2-7|TRBD1|TRBV6-5|medium-sized
TGTGCCAGCACTCAACGGGACAGGTTTTACGAGCAGTACTTC
CASTQRDRFYEQYF
>TRBJ2-7|NA|TRBV30|NA
TGTGCCTGGAGTGTCGGTCCACCCTACGAGCAGTACTTC
CAWSVGPPYEQYF
>TRBJ1-2|NA|TRBV29-1|NA
TGCAGCGTTGAATGGGAGGGGCACTATTATGGCTACACCTTC
CSVEWEGHYYGYTF